Presented here are 5 T cell receptor beta chains from one specimen sequenced in a study of early T cells in non-severe SARS-CoV-2 infection. Each CDR3 protein is one row after TCRdb ran MiXCR on the 5' RACE reads. The repertoire includes some 76,000 distinct CDR3 sequences, around 15% of them detected once, and 9.5% to 15% sits in the top ten. The specimen sequenced was whole blood. These receptors originate from an adult who was a healthcare worker with PCR-confirmed SARS-CoV-2 infection or an uninfected control (not recorded which).

The chain couples TRBV7-6 to TRBJ1-3; D possibly corresponds to TRBD1 (5 bases). This CDR3 region has 14 residues. Trimming stripped 2 bases from V and 2 bases from J, with 7 bases between. Germline V lookup: CDR1 SGHVS, CDR2 FNYEAQ. DNA of the CDR3: TGTGCCAGCAGCTTAATGGGGGCTGGAAACACCATATATTTT. This sequence encodes CASSLMGAGNTIYF.

V is TRBV7-2 and J is TRBJ2-2, with D perhaps matching TRBD2 (6 bases). The germline gives CDR1 SGHTA, CDR2 FQGNSA. The CDR3 loop spans 15 amino acids. Trimming shortened V by 4 bases and J by 5 bases, and 14 bases separated the two germline ends. CDR3 residues: CASSSTRVRTGELFF. The CDR3 region has the DNA TGTGCCAGCAGCTCGACTAGAGTGAGGACCGGGGAGCTGTTTTTT.

The sample holds one count of this clonotype. The chain employs TRBV6-2 or TRBV6-3 and TRBJ2-1, with 14 bases fitting TRBD2. V gave up 6 bases and J gave up 9 bases; unmatched junction bases: 4. The CDR3 is 14 residues long. The V gene's germline CDR1 is MNHEY and CDR2 SVGEGT. The CDR3 sequence: CASRIGLAGGEQFF. CDR3 DNA sequence: TGTGCCAGCAGGATCGGACTAGCGGGGGGTGAGCAGTTCTTC.

The J gene is TRBJ2-5, the V gene TRBV5-4; D is unclear. CDR3 length equals 13 residues. Germline V gene lookup returns CDR1 SGHNT and CDR2 YYREEE (reference sequence). Trimming took off 0 bases at V and 1 base at J, with 4 bases between the two ends. The CDR3 loop reads CASSLDSQETQYF. In DNA form, the CDR3 reads TGTGCCAGCAGCTTGGACAGCCAAGAGACCCAGTACTTC.

This clonotype occurred a few times. The V call is TRBV28, the J call TRBJ1-2, with D hard to call. The V end was cut by 7 bases, the J end by 4 bases, with 10 bases between. The CDR3 is 12 amino acids. CDR1 and CDR2 (germline): MDHEN, SYDVKM. The CDR3 coding sequence is TGTGCCAGCAACCAGCTGATCTATGGCTACACCTTC. It yields the protein CASNQLIYGYTF.